One sample yielded the 18 T cell receptor beta chains listed below, sequenced in a study of Graves' ophthalmopathy and Graves' hyperthyroidism. Amplified TCR beta CDR3 regions were obtained using RNA transcripts as template. HTBI primers served in a first-round RT-PCR, which a second-round multiplex PCR followed. TCRdb re-analysed the multiplex PCR reads in MiXCR, keeping a single row per CDR3 protein. The data show around 600,000 distinct CDR3 sequences, roughly two fifths seen once. Sample: peripheral blood. The receptors originated from an adult man with Graves' ophthalmopathy.

The rearrangement uses TRBV6-2 or TRBV6-3 and TRBJ2-7; TRBD2 is a possible D gene (5 bases). Trimming took 8 bases from V and 3 from J, leaving 11 bases between them. CDR3 length: 12 residues. The germline V gene encodes CDR1 MNHEY and CDR2 SVGEGT. The CDR3 here is CASGPGIYEQYF. Here the CDR3 DNA reads TGTGCCAGCGGACCCGGGATCTACGAGCAGTACTTC.

The chain has TRBV7-8 and TRBJ2-1, with 7 positions matching TRBD2. The germline gives CDR1 SGHVS, CDR2 FQNEAQ. The V segment lost 6 bases and the J segment 8 bases; nucleotides outside the gene matches: 4. The CDR3 length is 12 residues. The CDR3 DNA follows: TGTGCCAGCAGTCCCCGGGGGGATGAGCAGTTCTTC. Protein product: CASSPRGDEQFF.

This clonotype showed up many times. The J gene is TRBJ1-6, the V gene TRBV6-6, with D perhaps matching TRBD1 (6 bases). This CDR3 region has 15 residues. The ends were cut back, 7 bases at V and 3 bases at J, with 13 bases in the middle. In germline, CDR1 is MNHNY, CDR2 SVGAGI (reference sequence). CDR3 sequence: CASTLQGYYNSPLHF. In DNA, the CDR3 is TGTGCCAGCACCCTACAGGGATACTATAATTCACCCCTCCACTTT.

In its sample, this clonotype was seen many times. The chain is built from TRBV29-1 and TRBJ2-7; D gene uncertain. CDR3 size: 14 residues. The V end lost 4 bases, the J end lost 0 bases, and 13 bases lay between the germline ends. Germline CDR1 and CDR2: SQVTM and ANQGSEA. Written as DNA, the CDR3 is TGCAGCGTTGTCTGGACCTCGAGCTCCTACGAGCAGTACTTC. This sequence encodes CSVVWTSSSYEQYF.

V and J are TRBV6-5 and TRBJ1-2; 7 bases map to TRBD1. V shed 5 bases, J shed 5 bases, and the junction held 5 bases outside the gene matches. This CDR3 spans 13 amino acids. Germline assignment: CDR1 MNHEY and CDR2 SVGAGI. For the CDR3, the DNA is TGTGCCAGCAGTGCGGGACAGTGGTATGGCTACACCTTC. This sequence encodes CASSAGQWYGYTF.

This clonotype was seen many times. The V and J genes are TRBV11-2 and TRBJ2-5; the D gene is possibly TRBD1 (5 bases). The germline V gene encodes CDR1 SGHAT and CDR2 FQNNGV. The CDR3 loop spans 13 amino acids. V was cut by 5 bases and J by 3 bases, with 10 bases left in between. The CDR3 coding sequence is TGTGCCAGCAGCCTTTCGACAGAAGAGACCCAGTACTTC. Amino acid sequence: CASSLSTEETQYF.

This clonotype has only a few counts. A much more abundant neighbour one base away suggests this may be a read error. This CDR3 is missing its conserved last phenylalanine or tryptophan, likely due to a read error. The V call is TRBV19, the J call TRBJ1-6; D gene unclear. Trimming took 3 bases from V and 4 from J, leaving 7 bases between them. The CDR3 extends over 14 amino acids. Germline CDR1 reads LNHDA; CDR2 reads SQIVND (reference sequence). For the CDR3, the DNA is TGTGCCAGTAGTATGCCGGGTTATAATTCACCCCTCCACCTT. Translated, it gives CASSMPGYNSPLHL.

To note about this clonotype: The germline gene is not matched at one end of the junction; a read error may be the cause. The chain employs TRBV11-2 and TRBJ2-7, with 7 bases fitting TRBD2. Germline V lookup: CDR1 SGHAT, CDR2 FQNNGV. The CDR3 contains 13 residues. The CDR3 region is CARSLGLYYEQYF. The CDR3, as DNA: TGTGCCCGCAGCCTGGGACTATACTACGAGCAGTACTTC. Filled out from reference TRBV11-2 and TRBJ2-7, the complete variable domain reads EAGVAQSPRYKIIEKRQSVAFWCNPISGHATLYWYQQILGQGPKLLIQFQNNGVVDDSQLPKDRFSAERLKGVDSTLKIQPAKLEDSAVYLCARSLGLYYEQYFGPGTRLTVT.

The sample holds a few counts of this clonotype. The V call is TRBV19, the J call TRBJ2-5; TRBD1 matches 7 bases. Germline V gives CDR1 LNHDA, CDR2 SQIVND (reference sequence). This CDR3 has 16 amino acids. V gave up 2 bases and J gave up 3 bases; unmatched junction bases: 9. The CDR3 DNA reads TGTGCCAGTAGTATACTCTCGGCAGGGGGAGAAGAGACCCAGTACTTC. Residues: CASSILSAGGEETQYF.

The chain is built from TRBV19 and TRBJ1-2; TRBD1 aligns across 10 bases. The junction had 7 bases not matched to a gene; V was cut back by 6 bases and J by 0 bases. Germline lookup yields CDR1 LNHDA and CDR2 SQIVND (reference sequence). The CDR3 has 16 residues. DNA for the CDR3: TGTGCCAGTAGGCCGGCCGGGACAGGGGCTAACTATGGCTACACCTTC. Amino acid sequence: CASRPAGTGANYGYTF.

At least ten counts were recorded for this clonotype. J is TRBJ2-7 and V is TRBV14, with 8 nucleotides matching TRBD1. This CDR3 has 15 amino acids. Germline V gives CDR1 SGHDN, CDR2 FVKESK. V was clipped by 4 bases and J by 2 bases; unmatched bases: 7. In DNA form, the CDR3 reads TGTGCCAGCAGCCTTGGACAGGGAATGGCCTACGAGCAGTACTTC. It translates to CASSLGQGMAYEQYF.

This clonotype was observed many times. This chain joins TRBV7-2 and TRBJ2-7; D is possibly TRBD2 (5 bases). V was pared by 1 base and J by 0 bases, with 10 bases between. This CDR3 has 15 amino acids. Germline CDR1 reads SGHTA; CDR2 reads FQGNSA. The CDR3 is CASSLEGRVSYEQYF. DNA for the CDR3: TGTGCCAGCAGCTTAGAAGGGCGGGTCTCCTACGAGCAGTACTTC.

The J gene is TRBJ1-5, the V gene TRBV29-1; 9 nucleotides align to TRBD1. With V trimmed by 4 bases and J by 5 bases, 6 bases remained unmatched. Germline-derived CDR1 and CDR2 are SQVTM and ANQGSEA. The CDR3 consists of 14 residues. CDR3 amino acids: CSVAGQGSDQPQHF. In DNA form, the CDR3 reads TGCAGCGTTGCGGGACAGGGCTCCGATCAGCCCCAGCATTTT.

The V gene is TRBV7-2, the J gene TRBJ2-7, with TRBD2 matching 14 bases. With 3 bases clipped from V and 5 bases from J, the junction kept 12 bases outside the gene matches. This CDR3 region has 18 residues. Germline loops: CDR1 SGHTA, CDR2 FQGNSA. The CDR3 DNA reads TGTGCCAGCAGCTTTACCCCCGGGACTAGCGGGAGACTCCACGAGCAGTACTTC. Amino acids: CASSFTPGTSGRLHEQYF.

The chain recombines TRBV12-3 or TRBV12-4 with TRBJ1-2; 11 positions agree with TRBD1. The CDR3 consists of 15 residues. J gave up 4 bases and V 7 bases, and 8 bases lay outside the gene matches. CDR3: CASTILGTGGYGYTF. In nucleotides, the CDR3 is TGTGCCAGCACCATACTAGGGACAGGGGGCTATGGCTACACCTTC.

The chain recombines TRBV7-3 with TRBJ1-1, with D perhaps TRBD1 (6 bases). This CDR3 contains 11 residues. Germline V gene data show CDR1 as SGHTA and CDR2 as FQGTGA. V was cut by 11 bases and J by 7 bases, with 14 bases left in between. The CDR3 is CACTVDSEAFF. The DNA for the CDR3 is TGTGCCTGTACTGTGGACAGTGAAGCTTTCTTT.

In this sample, this clonotype turned up many times. The gene calls are TRBV12-3 or TRBV12-4 and TRBJ1-5; maybe TRBD1 (6 bases). V dropped 4 bases and J dropped 11 bases, with 18 bases sitting between them. CDR3 length: 14 residues. The chain's CDR3 is CASSYQGRNLAQHF. CDR3 bases: TGTGCCAGCAGTTATCAGGGGAGGAACTTGGCCCAGCATTTT.

This rearrangement joins TRBV20-1 to TRBJ1-5, with D tentatively TRBD1 (6 bases). The CDR3 has 14 amino acids. With 2 bases removed from V and 0 bases from J, the gap between germline ends came to 8 bases. Germline V gene data show CDR1 as DFQATT and CDR2 as SNEGSKA (reference sequence). This chain's CDR3 is CSARRTDSNQPQHF. CDR3 in DNA: TGCAGTGCTAGAAGGACAGATAGCAATCAGCCCCAGCATTTT.